The 26 T cell receptor beta chains below all came from one sample that was sequenced in a study of T-cell reconstitution after alpha-beta-depleted transplantation in children (dated by TCRdb to 2016 to 2018). The protocol used for the library was PCR. Data came from an Illumina HiSeq 2500. TCR library preparation used molecular barcoding, with unique molecular identifiers applied to normalize quantification of the TCRbeta repertoire. TCRdb took the public reads, trimmed them with fastp at Q25, ran MiXCR for clone calling and kept in-frame beta chains. Every distinct CDR3 protein forms one entry, paired with its most common genes and DNA. The sample table contains about 610,000 distinct CDR3 sequences; only one count was recorded for about 10% of them. The top ten constitute less than 5% of the sample. The sample in question was PBMCs from the stem cell graft donor, obtained from the stem cell graft. The source of these receptors is a human donor who donated a stem cell graft to a child with acute myeloid leukemia.

The chain joins TRBV29-1 to TRBJ2-2, with D possibly TRBD1 on 5 matching bases. The CDR3 contains 14 residues. Germline-derived CDR1 and CDR2 are SQVTM and ANQGSEA. Trimming took 4 bases from V and 0 from J, leaving 9 bases between them. The CDR3 sequence: CSVGGRSNTGELFF. CDR3 in DNA: TGCAGCGTTGGGGGCAGATCGAACACCGGGGAGCTGTTTTTT.

This clonotype appeared a few times. V is TRBV29-1 and J is TRBJ1-4; 7 bases line up with TRBD1. The germline V gene has CDR1 SQVTM and CDR2 ANQGSEA. Trimming cost V 7 bases and J 0 bases; bases outside gene matches: 8. The CDR3 is made up of 15 amino acids. CDR3 residues: CSAAGQWSTNEKLFF. CDR3 nucleotides: TGCAGCGCTGCGGGACAGTGGTCAACTAATGAAAAACTGTTTTTT. The variable domain in full, with the rest retrieved from reference TRBV29-1 and TRBJ1-4, is SAVISQKPSRDICQRGTSLTIQCQVDSQVTMMFWYRQQPGQSLTLIATANQGSEATYESGFVIDKFPISRPNLTFSTLTVSNMSPEDSSIYLCSAAGQWSTNEKLFFGSGTQLSVL.

This clonotype was seen at least ten times. For the CDR3, the DNA is TGTGCCAGCAGCCCCCCGGGGATATCTGGAAACACCATATATTTT. As protein: CASSPPGISGNTIYF. This chain connects TRBV9 to TRBJ1-3; D remains ambiguous. The V gene's germline CDR1 is SGDLS and CDR2 YYNGEE. This CDR3 is built from 15 residues. V was cut by 4 bases and J by 1 base, with 12 bases left in between.

With respect to this clonotype: A much larger clone is a single base away; this may be a read error. This chain connects TRBV20-1 to TRBJ2-5, with 7 bases identical to TRBD1. The CDR3 runs 14 residues. Germline CDR1 reads DFQATT; CDR2 reads SNEGSKA (reference sequence). V gave up 6 bases and J gave up 4 bases; unmatched junction bases: 11. The CDR3 nucleotides read TGCAGTGCCCCAACCGGGACAGTCCTAGAGACCCAGTACTTC. Protein product: CSAPTGTVLETQYF.

This clonotype came up many times. V usage is TRBV5-1 and J usage is TRBJ1-1, with 7 bases aligning to TRBD1. CDR1 and CDR2 (germline): SGHRS, YFSETQ. V shed 3 bases, J shed 4 bases, and the junction held 3 bases outside the gene matches. The CDR3 covers 13 residues. CDR3 sequence: CASSYGDSTEAFF. CDR3 coding DNA: TGCGCCAGCAGCTACGGGGACAGCACTGAAGCTTTCTTT.

The chain links TRBV7-2 to TRBJ2-4; 10 nucleotides line up with TRBD2. CDR1 is SGHTA and CDR2 is FQGNSA in the germline V gene. CDR3 size: 16 residues. V gave up 1 base and J gave up 8 bases; unmatched junction bases: 8. The DNA for the CDR3 is TGTGCCAGCAGCTTAGTGGGGACTAGCGTCTCGGACATTCAGTACTTC. Protein: CASSLVGTSVSDIQYF.

The chain couples TRBV7-2 to TRBJ2-3; 11 bases fit TRBD2. Germline loops: CDR1 SGHTA, CDR2 FQGNSA. The CDR3 covers 18 residues. V lost 0 bases and J lost 5; bases outside the gene matches: 10. This CDR3 reads CASSLARLAGGPGDTQYF. CDR3 DNA sequence: TGTGCCAGCAGCTTAGCACGCTTAGCGGGAGGGCCGGGAGATACGCAGTATTTT. Full variable domain (rest looked up from reference TRBV7-2 and TRBJ2-3): GAGVSQSPSNKVTEKGKDVELRCDPISGHTALYWYRQSLGQGLEFLIYFQGNSAPDKSGLPSDRFSAERTGGSVSTLTIQRTQQEDSAVYLCASSLARLAGGPGDTQYFGPGTRLTVL.

The sample holds a few counts of this clonotype. This chain connects TRBV20-1 to TRBJ1-2, with TRBD1 matching 7 bases. Looked up from germline, CDR1 is DFQATT and CDR2 is SNEGSKA (reference sequence). J gave up 4 bases and V 3 bases, and 8 bases lay outside the gene matches. CDR3 length equals 14 residues. The CDR3 here is CSASSAQGVYGYTF. The CDR3 nucleotides are TGCAGTGCTAGTAGCGCCCAGGGGGTCTATGGCTACACCTTC.

This clonotype was counted ten times or more. The V and J genes are TRBV15 and TRBJ1-5, with D unclear. Germline V lookup: CDR1 LNHNV, CDR2 YYDKDF (reference sequence). Trimming stripped 7 bases from V and 7 bases from J, with 14 bases between. This CDR3 has 13 residues. The CDR3 loop reads CATNVAGKQPQHF. In DNA, the CDR3 is TGTGCCACCAACGTCGCAGGTAAACAGCCCCAGCATTTT.

The chain employs TRBV4-2 and TRBJ1-2; D call uncertain. Germline V gene lookup returns CDR1 LGHNA and CDR2 YNFKEQ. The V end lost 0 bases, the J end lost 7 bases, and 9 bases lay between the germline ends. This CDR3 spans 13 amino acids. The CDR3 protein is CASSQDHRSGYTF. The CDR3 DNA sequence: TGTGCCAGCAGCCAAGATCACCGGAGTGGCTACACCTTC.

The V gene is TRBV15, the J gene TRBJ2-1, with 7 positions matching TRBD2. CDR3 length: 15 amino acids. The junction had 17 bases not matched to a gene; V was cut back by 8 bases and J by 10 bases. Germline CDR1 is LNHNV and CDR2 is YYDKDF (reference sequence). The CDR3: CATQERDTQFGEQFF. Here the CDR3 DNA reads TGTGCCACCCAAGAGCGGGATACCCAATTTGGAGAGCAGTTCTTC.

The V gene is TRBV30, the J gene TRBJ2-1, with D unresolved. Trimming took 3 bases from V and 9 from J, leaving 15 bases between them. Germline assignment: CDR1 GTSNPN and CDR2 SVGIG (reference sequence). CDR3 length equals 13 residues. The CDR3 is CAWRPRVRGEQFF. The CDR3, as DNA: TGTGCCTGGAGGCCCCGGGTGCGTGGTGAGCAGTTCTTC.

This clonotype was seen many times. The chain carries TRBV5-1 and TRBJ2-5; TRBD2 matches at 8 bases. The CDR3 is 15 residues long. CDR1 SGHRS and CDR2 YFSETQ come from the germline V gene. The ends lost 4 bases at V and 5 bases at J; junction bases unmatched: 10. Written as DNA, the CDR3 is TGCGCCAGCAGCCCGTCGCCAGCGGGAGTCGAGACCCAGTACTTC. It encodes CASSPSPAGVETQYF. The variable domain in full, with the rest retrieved from reference TRBV5-1 and TRBJ2-5, is KAGVTQTPRYLIKTRGQQVTLSCSPISGHRSVSWYQQTPGQGLQFLFEYFSETQRNKGNFPGRFSGRQFSNSRSEMNVSTLELGDSALYLCASSPSPAGVETQYFGPGTRLLVL.

A few counts support this clonotype. One end of the junction is discordant with germline, which a read error may explain. This chain uses TRBV6-5 with TRBJ2-7; 9 bases agree with TRBD1. Germline lookup yields CDR1 MNHEY and CDR2 SVGAGI. The CDR3 covers 17 residues. CDR3 bases: TGTGCCAGCACTTACCAACGCTTGACAGGGGGGGCCTACGAGCAGTACTTC. This encodes CASTYQRLTGGAYEQYF.

Ten or more counts support this clonotype. The chain recombines TRBV6-5 with TRBJ2-1, with TRBD2 identical over 10 bases. V lost 0 bases and J lost 5; bases outside the gene matches: 4. Germline V gene data show CDR1 as MNHEY and CDR2 as SVGAGI. The CDR3 contains 16 residues. The CDR3, as DNA: TGTGCCAGCAGTTACTCGTCTAGCGGGAGCAACAATGAGCAGTTCTTC. Protein: CASSYSSSGSNNEQFF.

Ten or more counts support this clonotype. The chain is built from TRBV5-1 and TRBJ2-2; 7 bases align to TRBD1. The J segment lost 1 base and the V segment lost 4 bases, leaving 1 base of the junction unmatched. The CDR3 totals 14 residues. Germline-derived CDR1 and CDR2 are SGHRS and YFSETQ. CDR3 in amino acids: CASSRTGNTGELFF. The CDR3 DNA follows: TGCGCCAGCAGCCGGACAGGGAACACCGGGGAGCTGTTTTTT.

This clonotype was seen at least ten times. The chain has TRBV3-1 and TRBJ1-5; possibly TRBD1 for D (5 bases). The CDR3 totals 14 residues. The germline V and J ends were trimmed by 2 bases and 4 bases, with 9 bases remaining between them. Germline lookup yields CDR1 LGHDT and CDR2 YNNKEL (reference sequence). The CDR3 DNA reads as TGTGCCAGCAGCCAACGGGGGGGGAATCAGCCCCAGCATTTT. It is translated as CASSQRGGNQPQHF.

This clonotype was observed a few times. The chain has TRBV29-1 and TRBJ2-2; TRBD1 agrees at 10 bases. This CDR3 region has 16 residues. Germline CDR1 and CDR2: SQVTM and ANQGSEA. V lost 7 bases, J lost 6 bases, and 14 bases stayed unmatched. The CDR3 sequence is CSAIRPGQGIAGELFF. The CDR3 nucleotides are TGCAGCGCCATAAGGCCGGGACAGGGGATTGCCGGGGAGCTGTTTTTT.

This clonotype was seen a few times. This chain connects TRBV4-3 to TRBJ2-2; D not certain. The germline gives CDR1 LGHNA, CDR2 YSLEER. The CDR3 runs 16 residues. V was pared by 2 bases and J by 2 bases, with 12 bases between. CDR3 sequence (DNA): TGCGCCAGCAGCCAATCCCGGGCCTCTAACACCGGGGAGCTGTTTTTT. This translates into CASSQSRASNTGELFF.

This clonotype was detected a few times. The chain recombines TRBV7-3 with TRBJ1-1, with TRBD1 matching 8 bases. The CDR3 totals 15 residues. Trimming removed 4 bases from V and 0 bases from J; junction bases left unmatched: 4. From germline, CDR1 is SGHTA and CDR2 FQGTGA. The CDR3 sequence is CASSSQTGVNTEAFF. Here the CDR3 DNA reads TGTGCCAGCAGCTCCCAGACAGGGGTGAACACTGAAGCTTTCTTT.

Remarks on this clonotype: Since the CDR3 does not end with the conserved phenylalanine or tryptophan, this likely comes from a read error. The rearrangement joins TRBV7-9 to TRBJ2-1; 9 bases map to TRBD2. V lost 2 bases to trimming and J lost 5 bases; unmatched junction nucleotides: 4. The CDR3 loop spans 15 amino acids. Germline CDR1 is SEHNR and CDR2 is FQNEAQ (reference sequence). Here the CDR3 DNA reads TGTGCCAGCAGCTTACGGGTAGCGGGAGACAATGAGCAGTTCTAC. This translates into CASSLRVAGDNEQFY.

J is TRBJ2-1 and V is TRBV28; 10 bases agree with TRBD2. The V gene's germline CDR1 is MDHEN and CDR2 SYDVKM. V lost 6 bases and J lost 6; bases outside the gene matches: 8. The CDR3 is 15 amino acids. This CDR3 is CASSLGLAASNEQFF. The CDR3 region has the DNA TGTGCCAGCAGCCTCGGACTAGCGGCCAGCAATGAGCAGTTCTTC.

This clonotype was seen once. V and J are TRBV18 and TRBJ1-1, with 10 positions matching TRBD1. Germline V gene sequence: CDR1 KGHSH, CDR2 LQKENI. V was pared by 1 base and J by 0 bases, with 5 bases of the junction left unmatched. The CDR3 consists of 17 residues. This CDR3 reads CASSPLTGGYMNTEAFF. CDR3 nucleotides: TGTGCCAGCTCACCACTGACAGGGGGCTACATGAACACTGAAGCTTTCTTT.

Many counts were recorded for this clonotype. This chain uses TRBV15 with TRBJ2-1; 12 nucleotides match TRBD2. V lost 5 bases, J lost 2 bases, and 4 bases stayed unmatched. The CDR3 runs 16 residues. Germline CDR1 reads LNHNV; CDR2 reads YYDKDF (reference sequence). The DNA of the CDR3 is TGTGCCACCAGCCGGACTAGCGGGGTCCCCTACAATGAGCAGTTCTTC. Protein product: CATSRTSGVPYNEQFF.

This chain connects TRBV9 to TRBJ2-1, with D perhaps TRBD1 (6 bases). From germline, CDR1 is SGDLS and CDR2 YYNGEE. This CDR3 spans 16 amino acids. With 1 base removed from V and 7 bases from J, the gap between germline ends came to 18 bases. The CDR3 region has the DNA TGTGCCAGCAGCGTAAGCAGGAAGGGGGTCTGGAATGAGCAGTTCTTC. This translates into CASSVSRKGVWNEQFF.

This clonotype was detected only a few times. The chain carries TRBV5-1 and TRBJ2-5, with TRBD2 matching 7 bases. The CDR3 has 14 amino acids. V shed 3 bases and J 1 base; nucleotides not matched to a gene: 3. Germline-derived CDR1 and CDR2 are SGHRS and YFSETQ. The CDR3 DNA is TGCGCCAGCAGCTACTCTAGCGGCCAAGAGACCCAGTACTTC. Its translation is CASSYSSGQETQYF.